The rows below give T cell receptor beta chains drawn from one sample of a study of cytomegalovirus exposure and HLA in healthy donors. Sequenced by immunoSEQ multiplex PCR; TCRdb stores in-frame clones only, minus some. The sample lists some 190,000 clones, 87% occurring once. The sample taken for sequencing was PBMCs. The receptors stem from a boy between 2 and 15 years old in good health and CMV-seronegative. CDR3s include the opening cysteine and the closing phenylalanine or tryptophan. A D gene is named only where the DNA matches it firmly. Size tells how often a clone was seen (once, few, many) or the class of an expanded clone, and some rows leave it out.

TGTGCCAGCAACGCGGCAGGGATCTACGAGCAGTACTTC	CASNAAGIYEQYF	TRBV9	TRBJ2-7	.	.
TGTGCCAGCGAGGGCAGACAGGTTAATGAAAAACTGTTTTTT	CASEGRQVNEKLFF	TRBV6-6	TRBJ1-4	.	.
TGTGCCAGCAGCCGGGACAGGGGATCGACCGGGGAGCTGTTTTTT	CASSRDRGSTGELFF	TRBV9	TRBJ2-2	once	TRBD1
TGTGCCAGCAGCTTACAAAAGACAGGGGCCTACGAGCAGTACTTC	CASSLQKTGAYEQYF	TRBV5-4	TRBJ2-7	.	TRBD1
TGTGCCTGGGCGACAGGGCAGAGTTCACCCCTCCACTTT	CAWATGQSSPLHF	TRBV30	TRBJ1-6	once	TRBD1
TGTGCCAGCAGCCTCCGGGAGGGGTACACCATATATTTT	CASSLREGYTIYF	TRBV9	TRBJ1-3	.	.
TGTGCCAGCAGCCGGACAGGGGAGCTTGGCGATACGCAGTATTTT	CASSRTGELGDTQYF	TRBV14	TRBJ2-3	.	TRBD1
TGTGCCTGGAGTCTAAGGTTCGGGTATGGCTACACCTTC	CAWSLRFGYGYTF	TRBV30	TRBJ1-2	.	.
TGTGCCAGTAGAGAGGGACAGGGTAGAGACACTGAAGCTTTCTTT	CASREGQGRDTEAFF	TRBV19	TRBJ1-1	.	TRBD1
TGCAGCGTTGTCGGGACTGAAGCTTTCTTT	CSVVGTEAFF	TRBV29-1	TRBJ1-1	.	.
TGTGCCAGCAGGTCAACAGGGGTTGGCTACACCTTC	CASRSTGVGYTF	TRBV28	TRBJ1-2	.	TRBD1
TGCAGCGTCCGCAGTGCTTTTAACGGCTACACCTTC	CSVRSAFNGYTF	TRBV29-1	TRBJ1-2	.	.
TGTGCCAGCAAAATACAGGGGGAGGGGAGCAATCAGCCCCAGCATTTT	CASKIQGEGSNQPQHF	TRBV27	TRBJ1-5	.	TRBD1
TGTGCCAGCAGCTTAGAGTCCGGGACTGAAGCTTTCTTT	CASSLESGTEAFF	TRBV7-8	TRBJ1-1	.	.
TGCGCCAGCAGCTTGGGGATAAGCCAGGGGGAGGGGGAGCTGTTTTTT	CASSLGISQGEGELFF	TRBV5-1	TRBJ2-2	.	TRBD1
TGTGCCAGCAGTGAGGGGCTTAGCGGGTCGGGGACGCAGTATTTT	CASSEGLSGSGTQYF	TRBV2	TRBJ2-3	.	TRBD2
TGCGCCAGCAGCTTTCAGGGACTAGCGGGGTACACAGATACGCAGTATTTT	CASSFQGLAGYTDTQYF	TRBV5-1	TRBJ2-3	.	TRBD2
TGTGCCAGCACCAAGACAGGGCCGGGCTCACCCCTCCACTTT	CASTKTGPGSPLHF	TRBV7-9	TRBJ1-6	.	TRBD1
TGTGCCAGCTACGACTCCAGCTTCGACGAGCAGTACTTC	CASYDSSFDEQYF	TRBV6-5	TRBJ2-7	.	.
TGTGCCAGCAGTATGACAGGACAGCATGAAAAACTGTTTTTT	CASSMTGQHEKLFF	TRBV6-1	TRBJ1-4	.	.
TGTGCCAGCAGCAAATTATTCGGGACAGGGGACTACGAGCAGTACTTC	CASSKLFGTGDYEQYF	TRBV21-1	TRBJ2-7	.	.
TGTGCCATCAGTGAGTCGAGTGGGACAGGGAATGAGCAGTTCTTC	CAISESSGTGNEQFF	TRBV10-3	TRBJ2-1	.	TRBD1
TGTGCCAGCATACTTGTCCAGGGAGGCACTGAAGCTTTCTTT	CASILVQGGTEAFF	TRBV6-1	TRBJ1-1	.	.
TGCGCCAGCAGGCCCACAGGGTCCGGGGAGCTGTTTTTT	CASRPTGSGELFF	TRBV5-1	TRBJ2-2	.	.
TGTGCCAGCAGCGGACGGGGCACAGATACGCAGTATTTT	CASSGRGTDTQYF	TRBV9	TRBJ2-3	.	.
TGTGCCAGCGAATGGAAACGACAGGTCTCCTATAATTCACCCCTCCACTTT	CASEWKRQVSYNSPLHF	TRBV28	TRBJ1-6	.	.
TGTGCCAGCAGTGAATTGACAATGAACACTGAAGCTTTCTTT	CASSELTMNTEAFF	TRBV6-1	TRBJ1-1	.	.
TGCGCCAGCAGTGAGCCCCTTCTGGCCGCCCCAGGCAATGAGCAGTTCTTC	CASSEPLLAAPGNEQFF	TRBV10-2	TRBJ2-1	.	.
TGTGCCAGCAGCGTAGGGGGGGGAAGCAATGAGCAGTTCTTC	CASSVGGGSNEQFF	TRBV9	TRBJ2-1	.	TRBD2
TGCAGCGTTGCTATATTAGCGGGAGTATGGGAGACCCAGTACTTC	CSVAILAGVWETQYF	TRBV29-1	TRBJ2-5	few	TRBD2
TGTGCCAGCAGCCCGTCACAGGATGGCTACACCTTC	CASSPSQDGYTF	TRBV7-9	TRBJ1-2	.	.
TGTGCCAGCAGGCCGGGACTCATGAATTCACCCCTCCACTTT	CASRPGLMNSPLHF	TRBV28	TRBJ1-6	.	.
TGTGCCAGCAGCGTAGTAGGAGGGGTGGGTGAGCAGTTCTTC	CASSVVGGVGEQFF	TRBV9	TRBJ2-1	.	.
TGTGCCAGCAGCTCAGAGGGGGTTAGCACTGAAGCTTTCTTT	CASSSEGVSTEAFF	TRBV11-1	TRBJ1-1	.	.
TGTGCCAGCAGTATAGCGGGAGGCGTGGCCGGGGAGCTGTTTTTT	CASSIAGGVAGELFF	TRBV6-1	TRBJ2-2	.	TRBD2
TGTGCCAGCAGCTCGGTTCGGGAGGGGACTGGAAACACCATATATTTT	CASSSVREGTGNTIYF	TRBV7-9	TRBJ1-3	.	.
TGTGCCAGCAACCCGGCGGGGGGATCGAACACTGAAGCTTTCTTT	CASNPAGGSNTEAFF	TRBV27	TRBJ1-1	.	.
TGTGCCAGCAGCCAAGAGAATAGCGGGAGACTGGGCGGGGAGCTGTTTTTT	CASSQENSGRLGGELFF	TRBV14	TRBJ2-2	.	TRBD2
TGTGCCAGCAGCCAAGAACTCGGGGTGGGAGGCCTGGGGAATGAGCAGTTCTTC	CASSQELGVGGLGNEQFF	TRBV4-2	TRBJ2-1	.	.
TGTGCCAGCACGTTCGGGAGAGGGGGGGAGCTGTTTTTT	CASTFGRGGELFF	TRBV2	TRBJ2-2	.	.
TGTGCCAGCACTGAGGGGGGTGTTTGGGAAAAACTGTTTTTT	CASTEGGVWEKLFF	TRBV2	TRBJ1-4	.	.
TGTGCCAGCAGCTTTTTGGCTTTAGTAGCGGGATACGAGCAGTACTTC	CASSFLALVAGYEQYF	TRBV5-6	TRBJ2-7	.	TRBD2
TGTGCCAGCACGTCCGGGACAGGGAATCAGCCCCAGCATTTT	CASTSGTGNQPQHF	TRBV2	TRBJ1-5	.	TRBD1
TGTGCCAGCAGTATAAGAGCTCGCACAGATACGCAGTATTTT	CASSIRARTDTQYF	TRBV6-1	TRBJ2-3	.	.
TGCGCCAGCAGTACCGGGACAGCTTACAATGAGCAGTTCTTC	CASSTGTAYNEQFF	TRBV10-1	TRBJ2-1	.	TRBD1
TGCGCCAGCAGTGAGACTAGCGGGACCCCATCCTACAATGAGCAGTTCTTC	CASSETSGTPSYNEQFF	TRBV10-1	TRBJ2-1	.	TRBD2
TGTGCCAGCAGTGACCAGACAGGGTCAGGAGACACTGAAGCTTTCTTT	CASSDQTGSGDTEAFF	TRBV6-1	TRBJ1-1	.	TRBD1
TGCGCCAGCAGCTCGGAGCGGGGCTCCAACGAGCAGTACTTC	CASSSERGSNEQYF	TRBV5-1	TRBJ2-7	.	TRBD2
TGTGCCGCGCGGGGGGGACCACCCTCCCCCTACGAGCAGTACTTC	CAARGGPPSPYEQYF	TRBV4-2	TRBJ2-7	few	TRBD2
TGTGCCAGCAGCCCAACCCGGAGAGAGCAGTACTTC	CASSPTRREQYF	TRBV16	TRBJ2-7	.	.
TGTGCCAGCAGCTTAGGCCGGGGACTAAAGACAGGGGATCTAACTGGGGCCAACGTCCTGACTTTC	CASSLGRGLKTGDLTGANVLTF	TRBV7-6	TRBJ2-6	.	.
TGCAGTGCTAGAGAATCTGATACGCAGTATTTT	CSARESDTQYF	TRBV20-1	TRBJ2-3	.	.
TGCGCCAGCAGCTTGGCAGGGGCACGAGGGGAGCTGTTTTTT	CASSLAGARGELFF	TRBV5-1	TRBJ2-2	once	.
TGTGCCAGCAGTGAATGGTGGGTCGGGGCCAAAAACATTCAGTACTTC	CASSEWWVGAKNIQYF	TRBV6-1	TRBJ2-4	once	.
TGTGCCAGTAGTCCCACAAACCCCGACAGGGGATTTTGGGATGAGCAGTTCTTC	CASSPTNPDRGFWDEQFF	TRBV19	TRBJ2-1	.	TRBD1